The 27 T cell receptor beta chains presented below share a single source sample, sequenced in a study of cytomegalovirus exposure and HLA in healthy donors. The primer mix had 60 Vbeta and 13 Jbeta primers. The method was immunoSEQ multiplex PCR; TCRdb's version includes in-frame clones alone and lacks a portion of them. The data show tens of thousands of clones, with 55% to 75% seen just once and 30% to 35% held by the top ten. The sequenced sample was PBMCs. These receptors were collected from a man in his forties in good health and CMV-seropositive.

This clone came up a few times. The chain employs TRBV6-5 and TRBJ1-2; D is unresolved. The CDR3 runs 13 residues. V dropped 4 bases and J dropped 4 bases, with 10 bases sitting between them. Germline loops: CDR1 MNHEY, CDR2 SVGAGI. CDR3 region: CASSSTVGYGYTF. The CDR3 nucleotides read TGTGCCAGCAGTTCCACAGTCGGCTATGGCTACACCTTC.

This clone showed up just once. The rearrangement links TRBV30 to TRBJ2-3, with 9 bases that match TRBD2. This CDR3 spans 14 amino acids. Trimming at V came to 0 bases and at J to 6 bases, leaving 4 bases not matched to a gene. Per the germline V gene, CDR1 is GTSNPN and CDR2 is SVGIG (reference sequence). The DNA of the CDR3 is TGTGCCTGGAGTGTGCGGGGGGGTTTGGATACGCAGTATTTT. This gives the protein CAWSVRGGLDTQYF. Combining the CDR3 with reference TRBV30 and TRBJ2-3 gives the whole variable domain SQTIHQWPATLVQPVGSPLSLECTVEGTSNPNLYWYRQAAGRGLQLLFYSVGIGQISSEVPQNLSASRPQDRQFILSSKKLLLSDSGFYLCAWSVRGGLDTQYFGPGTRLTVL.

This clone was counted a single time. CDR3 region: CATSLLLETQYF. CDR3 nucleotide sequence: TGTGCCACCAGTCTCTTACTCGAGACCCAGTACTTC. The V and J genes are TRBV15 and TRBJ2-5; no definite D call. V shed 6 bases and J shed 5 bases, with 10 bases lying between them. There are 12 residues in the CDR3. Germline assignment: CDR1 LNHNV and CDR2 YYDKDF (reference sequence).

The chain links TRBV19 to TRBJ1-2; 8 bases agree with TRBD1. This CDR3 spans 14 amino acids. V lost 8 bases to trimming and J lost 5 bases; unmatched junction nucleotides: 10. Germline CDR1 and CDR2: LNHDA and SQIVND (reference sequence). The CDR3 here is CASVRDRSLYGYTF. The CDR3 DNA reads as TGTGCCAGTGTCCGGGACAGGAGTTTATATGGCTACACCTTC.

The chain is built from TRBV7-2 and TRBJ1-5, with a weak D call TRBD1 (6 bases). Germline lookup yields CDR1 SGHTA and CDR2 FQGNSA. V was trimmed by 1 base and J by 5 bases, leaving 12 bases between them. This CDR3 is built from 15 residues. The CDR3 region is CASSLEGGGDQPQHF. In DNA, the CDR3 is TGTGCCAGCAGCTTAGAAGGGGGAGGGGATCAGCCCCAGCATTTT. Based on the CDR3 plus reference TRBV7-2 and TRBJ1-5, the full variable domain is GAGVSQSPSNKVTEKGKDVELRCDPISGHTALYWYRQSLGQGLEFLIYFQGNSAPDKSGLPSDRFSAERTGGSVSTLTIQRTQQEDSAVYLCASSLEGGGDQPQHFGDGTRLSIL.

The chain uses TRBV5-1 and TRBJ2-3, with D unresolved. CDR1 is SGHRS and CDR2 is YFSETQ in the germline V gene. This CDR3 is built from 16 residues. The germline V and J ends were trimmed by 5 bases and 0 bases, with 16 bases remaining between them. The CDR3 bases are TGCGCCAGCAGTCCCGGGTTTCCAGCCAGCACAGATACGCAGTATTTT. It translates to CASSPGFPASTDTQYF.

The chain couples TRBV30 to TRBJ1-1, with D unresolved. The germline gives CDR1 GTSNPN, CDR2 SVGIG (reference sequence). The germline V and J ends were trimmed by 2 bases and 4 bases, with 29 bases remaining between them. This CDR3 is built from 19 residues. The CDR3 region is CAWSTFSYREISTSTEAFF. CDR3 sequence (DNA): TGTGCCTGGAGTACATTCTCTTACCGGGAAATCAGTACGAGCACTGAAGCTTTCTTT.

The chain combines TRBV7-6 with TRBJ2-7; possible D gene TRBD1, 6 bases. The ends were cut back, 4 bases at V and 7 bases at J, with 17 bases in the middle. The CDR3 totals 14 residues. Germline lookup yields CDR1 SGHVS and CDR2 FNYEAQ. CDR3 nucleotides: TGTGCCAGCAGCTCCCGAACAGGGAACCGGGAGCAGTACTTC. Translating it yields CASSSRTGNREQYF.

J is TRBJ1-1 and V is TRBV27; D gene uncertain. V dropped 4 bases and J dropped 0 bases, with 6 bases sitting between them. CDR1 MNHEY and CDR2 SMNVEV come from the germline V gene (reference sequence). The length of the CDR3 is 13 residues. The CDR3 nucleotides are TGTGCCAGCAGTTCCGAGATGAACACTGAAGCTTTCTTT. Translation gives CASSSEMNTEAFF.

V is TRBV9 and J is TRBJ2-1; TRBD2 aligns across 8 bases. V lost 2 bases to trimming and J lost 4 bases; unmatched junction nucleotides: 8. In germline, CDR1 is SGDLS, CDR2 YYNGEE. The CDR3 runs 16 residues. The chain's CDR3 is CASSVTGTREYNEQFF. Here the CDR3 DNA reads TGTGCCAGCAGCGTCACCGGGACTAGAGAATACAATGAGCAGTTCTTC.

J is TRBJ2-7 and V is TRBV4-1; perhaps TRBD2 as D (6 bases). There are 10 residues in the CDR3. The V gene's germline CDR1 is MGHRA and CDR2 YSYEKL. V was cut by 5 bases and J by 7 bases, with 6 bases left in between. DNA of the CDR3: TGCGCCAGCAGCGGGAGGGAGCAGTACTTC. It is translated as CASSGREQYF.

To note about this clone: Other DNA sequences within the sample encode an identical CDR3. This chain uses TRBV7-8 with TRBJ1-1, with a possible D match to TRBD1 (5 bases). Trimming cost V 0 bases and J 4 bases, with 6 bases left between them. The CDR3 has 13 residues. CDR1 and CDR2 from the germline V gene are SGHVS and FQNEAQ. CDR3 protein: CASSLAGVTEAFF. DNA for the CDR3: TGTGCCAGCAGCTTAGCAGGGGTCACTGAAGCTTTCTTT.

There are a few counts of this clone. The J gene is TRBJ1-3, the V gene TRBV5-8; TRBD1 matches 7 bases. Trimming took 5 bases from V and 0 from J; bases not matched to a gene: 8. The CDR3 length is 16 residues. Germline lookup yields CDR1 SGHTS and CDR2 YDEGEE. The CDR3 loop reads CASSDRALLSGNTIYF. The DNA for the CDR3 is TGTGCCAGCAGTGACAGGGCCCTACTCTCTGGAAACACCATATATTTT.

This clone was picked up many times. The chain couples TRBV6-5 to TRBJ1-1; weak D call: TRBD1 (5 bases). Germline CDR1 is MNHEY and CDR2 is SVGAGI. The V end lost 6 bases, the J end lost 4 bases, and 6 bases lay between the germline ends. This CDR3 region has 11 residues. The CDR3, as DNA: TGTGCCAGCAGGGGACTCACTGAAGCTTTCTTT. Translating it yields CASRGLTEAFF.

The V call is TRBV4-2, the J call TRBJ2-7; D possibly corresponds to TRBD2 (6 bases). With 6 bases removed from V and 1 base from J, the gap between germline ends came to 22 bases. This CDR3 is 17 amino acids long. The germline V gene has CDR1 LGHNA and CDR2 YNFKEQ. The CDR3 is CASSGGYRRGDSYEQYF. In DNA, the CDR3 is TGTGCCAGCAGTGGGGGGTATAGGCGGGGTGATTCCTACGAGCAGTACTTC.

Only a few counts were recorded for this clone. The CDR3 spells CASSLDGNYGYTF. CDR3 nucleotides: TGTGCCAGCAGCTTAGACGGGAACTATGGCTACACCTTC. The genes are TRBV7-8 and TRBJ1-2; no firm D call. This CDR3 contains 13 residues. V lost 1 base to trimming and J lost 2 bases, with 5 bases between them. Germline V gives CDR1 SGHVS, CDR2 FQNEAQ.

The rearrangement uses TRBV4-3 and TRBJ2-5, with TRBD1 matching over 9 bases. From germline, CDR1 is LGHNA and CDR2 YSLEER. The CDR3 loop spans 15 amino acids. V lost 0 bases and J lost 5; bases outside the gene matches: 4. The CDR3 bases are TGCGCCAGCAGCCAAGATACAGGGGGCTGGGAGACCCAGTACTTC. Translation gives CASSQDTGGWETQYF.

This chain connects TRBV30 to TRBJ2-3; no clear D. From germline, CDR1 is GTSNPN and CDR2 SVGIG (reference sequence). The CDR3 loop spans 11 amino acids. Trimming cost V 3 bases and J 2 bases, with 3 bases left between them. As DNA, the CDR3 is TGTGCCTGGAGCTTCACAGATACGCAGTATTTT. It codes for CAWSFTDTQYF.

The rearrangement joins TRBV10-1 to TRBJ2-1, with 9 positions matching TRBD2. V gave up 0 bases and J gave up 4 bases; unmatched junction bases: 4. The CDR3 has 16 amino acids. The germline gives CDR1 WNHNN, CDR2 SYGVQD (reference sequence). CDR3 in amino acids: CASSESAGGPYNEQFF. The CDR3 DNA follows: TGCGCCAGCAGTGAGTCGGCGGGGGGGCCGTACAATGAGCAGTTCTTC.

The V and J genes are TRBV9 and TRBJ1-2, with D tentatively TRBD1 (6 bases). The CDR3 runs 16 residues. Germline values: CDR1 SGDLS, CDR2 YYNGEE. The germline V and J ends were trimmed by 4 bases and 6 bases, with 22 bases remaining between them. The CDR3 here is CASSRTAGLEIDGYTF. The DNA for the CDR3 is TGTGCCAGCAGCCGGACAGCCGGTTTAGAAATCGATGGCTACACCTTC. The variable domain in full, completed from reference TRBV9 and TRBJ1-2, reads DSGVTQTPKHLITATGQRVTLRCSPRSGDLSVYWYQQSLDQGLQFLIQYYNGEERAKGNILERFSAQQFPDLHSELNLSSLELGDSALYFCASSRTAGLEIDGYTFGSGTRLTVV.

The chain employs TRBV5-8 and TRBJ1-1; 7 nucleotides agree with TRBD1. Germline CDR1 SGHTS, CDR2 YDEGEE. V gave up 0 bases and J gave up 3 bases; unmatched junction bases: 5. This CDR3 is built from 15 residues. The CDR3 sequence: CASSLAARGDTEAFF. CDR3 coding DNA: TGTGCCAGCAGCTTGGCTGCCAGGGGGGACACTGAAGCTTTCTTT.

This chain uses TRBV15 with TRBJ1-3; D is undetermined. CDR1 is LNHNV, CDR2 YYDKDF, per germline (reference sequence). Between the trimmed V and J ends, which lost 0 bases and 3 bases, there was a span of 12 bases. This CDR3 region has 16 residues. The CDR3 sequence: CATSRDFSRIGNTIYF. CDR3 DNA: TGTGCCACCAGCAGAGATTTTAGTCGAATTGGAAACACCATATATTTT.

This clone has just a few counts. CDR3 in DNA: TGCGCCAGCAGCTTAGCAGGGTCCGAGCAGTACTTC. Translated: CASSLAGSEQYF. This chain uses TRBV5-1 with TRBJ2-7; weak D call: TRBD1 (5 bases). V lost 2 bases, J lost 6 bases, and 9 bases lay in between. The CDR3 length is 12 residues. CDR1 and CDR2 (germline): SGHRS, YFSETQ.

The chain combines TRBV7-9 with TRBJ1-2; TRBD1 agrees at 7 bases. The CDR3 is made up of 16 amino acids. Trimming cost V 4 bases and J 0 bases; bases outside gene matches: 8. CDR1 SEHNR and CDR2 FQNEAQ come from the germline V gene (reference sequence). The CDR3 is CASSSKRTGANYGYTF. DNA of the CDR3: TGTGCCAGCAGCTCAAAGCGGACAGGAGCTAACTATGGCTACACCTTC.

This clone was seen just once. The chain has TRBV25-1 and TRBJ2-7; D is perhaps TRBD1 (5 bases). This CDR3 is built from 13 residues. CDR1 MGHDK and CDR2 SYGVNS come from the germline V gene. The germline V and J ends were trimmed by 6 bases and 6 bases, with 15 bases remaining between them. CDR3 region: CASSLDRMGEQYF. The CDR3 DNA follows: TGTGCCAGCAGCTTAGACAGAATGGGCGAGCAGTACTTC.

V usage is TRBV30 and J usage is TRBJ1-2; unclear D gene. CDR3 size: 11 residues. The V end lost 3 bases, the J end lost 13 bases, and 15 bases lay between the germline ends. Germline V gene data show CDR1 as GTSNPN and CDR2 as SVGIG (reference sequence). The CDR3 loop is CAWSFRQAATF. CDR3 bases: TGTGCCTGGAGCTTCCGGCAGGCTGCCACCTTC.

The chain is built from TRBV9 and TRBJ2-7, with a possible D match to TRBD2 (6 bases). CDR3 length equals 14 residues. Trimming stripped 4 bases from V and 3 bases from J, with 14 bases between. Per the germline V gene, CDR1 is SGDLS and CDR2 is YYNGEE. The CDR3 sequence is CASSPSGDLYEQYF. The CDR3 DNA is TGTGCCAGCAGCCCCTCGGGGGATCTCTACGAGCAGTACTTC.